The 8 T cell receptor beta chains presented below share a single source sample, sequenced in a study of cytomegalovirus exposure and HLA in healthy donors. The primer mix had 60 Vbeta and 13 Jbeta primers. Only in-frame clones appear in the TCRdb table, and some are missing; sequencing was by immunoSEQ multiplex PCR. The top ten hold around 1.6% of the sample, which has about 190,000 clones, 60% to 85% seen once. Sequences were obtained from PBMCs. The receptor source for this set is a woman between 18 and 29 years old in good health and CMV-seronegative.

The genes are TRBV7-2 and TRBJ2-7; D is undetermined. Trimming stripped 1 base from V and 3 bases from J, with 7 bases between. The length of the CDR3 is 13 residues. CDR1 and CDR2 (germline): SGHTA, FQGNSA. This CDR3 is CASSLGPDYEQYF. The CDR3 DNA reads TGTGCCAGCAGCTTAGGGCCAGACTACGAGCAGTACTTC.

This clone appeared a few times. In DNA form, the CDR3 reads TGCGCCAGCAGCTTGCGGGATACTGGAAACACCATATATTTT. Its translation: CASSLRDTGNTIYF. The J gene is TRBJ1-3, the V gene TRBV5-1; no reliable D call. Per germline, CDR1 SGHRS and CDR2 YFSETQ. With 1 base removed from V and 2 bases from J, the gap between germline ends came to 7 bases. The CDR3 covers 14 residues.

This chain joins TRBV30 and TRBJ2-7; 13 positions agree with TRBD2. With 8 bases clipped from V and 0 bases from J, the junction kept 7 bases outside the gene matches. The CDR3 contains 15 residues. In germline, CDR1 is GTSNPN, CDR2 SVGIG (reference sequence). CDR3 loop: CALTGTSGISYEQYF. CDR3 bases: TGTGCCCTAACCGGGACTAGCGGGATCTCCTACGAGCAGTACTTC.

The genes are TRBV7-3 and TRBJ2-3, with 11 nucleotides matching TRBD2. Trimming took 5 bases from V and 2 from J; bases not matched to a gene: 3. Germline V gene lookup returns CDR1 SGHTA and CDR2 FQGTGA. The CDR3 totals 15 residues. This CDR3 reads CASSATSGATDTQYF. CDR3 coding DNA: TGTGCCAGCAGCGCGACTAGCGGGGCCACAGATACGCAGTATTTT.

V gene TRBV4-3 combines with J gene TRBJ2-1; D might be TRBD1 (6 bases). CDR1 LGHNA and CDR2 YSLEER come from the germline V gene. The CDR3 is 15 amino acids. V was trimmed by 4 bases and J by 0 bases, leaving 10 bases between them. This chain's CDR3 is CASSPGQLSYNEQFF. CDR3 coding DNA: TGCGCCAGCAGCCCCGGACAGCTCTCCTACAATGAGCAGTTCTTC.

The chain couples TRBV5-4 to TRBJ2-7; D unclear. The CDR3 spans 15 residues. Trimming took off 2 bases at V and 5 bases at J, with 17 bases between the two ends. In germline, CDR1 is SGHNT, CDR2 YYREEE (reference sequence). The CDR3 nucleotides are TGTGCCAGCAGCTTTAATGGTCTTCTGGGCGACGAGCAGTACTTC. This translates into CASSFNGLLGDEQYF.

The rearrangement links TRBV20-1 to TRBJ2-7; D not certain. The germline CDR1 and CDR2 sequences are DFQATT and SNEGSKA (reference sequence). The V end lost 3 bases, the J end lost 5 bases, and 8 bases lay between the germline ends. This CDR3 is built from 11 residues. In nucleotides, the CDR3 is TGCAGTGCTAGTGACTTACACGAGCAGTACTTC. Residues: CSASDLHEQYF.

This clone was observed a few times. The rearrangement links TRBV4-2 to TRBJ1-5, with 8 bases that match TRBD1. The CDR3 spans 15 residues. Unmatched junction bases numbered 2, after V lost 4 bases and J lost 0 bases. Germline V lookup: CDR1 LGHNA, CDR2 YNFKEQ. The CDR3 region is CASSRTGGSNQPQHF. In DNA, the CDR3 is TGTGCCAGCAGCCGTACAGGGGGTAGCAATCAGCCCCAGCATTTT.